This T cell receptor beta chain originates from a study of T-cell reconstitution after alpha-beta-depleted transplantation in children. Findings and limits, study-wide: The main origin of T-cell counts and diversity one year after transplant was newly produced T cells. Some patients showed high day-60 TCRbeta diversity, which derived from surviving recipient T cells and thymic progenitors. The study reportedly traced alpha-beta T cells about two months after transplant to several hundred expanded graft clones.

The CDR3 has 16 residues. The germline V gene has CDR1 MGHRA and CDR2 YSYEKL. The V end was cut by 2 bases, the J end by 8 bases, with 19 bases between. Remarks on this clonotype: Its specificity is unknown.

Preparation of the TCRbeta library used unique molecular identifiers. TCRdb analysed the PCR reads with MiXCR anew, one entry per CDR3 protein. The data contain about 580,000 distinct CDR3 sequences, about a quarter of them singletons. The clonotype originates from a boy under three years old with Wiskott-Aldrich syndrome, due to receive a stem cell transplant. J is TRBJ2-1 and V is TRBV4-1; D is perhaps TRBD2 (5 bases). The sequencing here drew on PBMCs, taken before TCRalphabeta/CD19-depleted stem cell transplant. CDR3 protein: CASSQTPGVVSDEQFF. DNA for the CDR3: TGCGCCAGCAGCCAAACCCCTGGGGTGGTTAGCGATGAGCAGTTCTTC.